One and the same sample provided the 22 T cell receptor beta chains below, sequenced in a study of human T cells and chemical hapten exposure (dated by TCRdb to the early 2020s). During library preparation, unique molecular identifiers were attached to individual cDNA molecules so that TCRs could be counted in a quantitative, reproducible way. The raw public data were reprocessed by TCRdb itself: fastp quality trimming at Q25, MiXCR clonotype calling, in-frame beta chains only. One record per CDR3 amino acid sequence lists the most common genes and DNA. Counted in this sample were roughly 2,500 distinct CDR3 sequences; less than 70% of them appeared once. Jointly, the top ten make up over 7.5% of the sample. This specimen's treatment or condition label, interpreted: therapeutic diphenylcyclopropenone sensitization with weekly scalp DPC. The sample was whole blood, taken before DPC sensitization or 2, 6, or about 24 weeks after (not recorded which). These receptor sequences come from an adult with alopecia areata. Some clones in this sample may be carry-over from other donors' samples. This table probably holds off-target reads from a library built for another chain.

J is TRBJ2-3 and V is TRBV11-2; D is undetermined. Trimming shortened V by 5 bases and J by 6 bases, and 15 bases separated the two germline ends. Germline lookup yields CDR1 SGHAT and CDR2 FQNNGV. The CDR3 has 14 amino acids. DNA of the CDR3: TGTGCCAGCAGCCTAGTGGACCCCCGGGATACGCAGTATTTT. It specifies CASSLVDPRDTQYF.

This rearrangement joins TRBV7-9 to TRBJ2-1; 9 bases are a match to TRBD2. The CDR3 has 16 residues. Losses at the gene ends were 8 bases for V and 4 bases for J; bases not matched to a gene: 12. Germline lookup yields CDR1 SEHNR and CDR2 FQNEAQ (reference sequence). The chain's CDR3 is CASGPFSGSQYNEQFF. The CDR3, as DNA: TGTGCCAGCGGCCCATTTAGCGGGAGTCAATACAATGAGCAGTTCTTC.

This chain uses TRBV11-2 with TRBJ2-1, with 8 positions matching TRBD1. Trimming at V came to 5 bases and at J to 1 base, leaving 7 bases not matched to a gene. This CDR3 contains 16 residues. The germline CDR1 and CDR2 sequences are SGHAT and FQNNGV. The CDR3 nucleotides are TGTGCCAGCAGCGCTAGGGGGACAGGTTCCTACAATGAGCAGTTCTTC. Translation: CASSARGTGSYNEQFF.

This sequence joins TRBV11-2 and TRBJ2-7; 7 bases fit TRBD2. V shed 4 bases, J shed 4 bases, and the junction held 13 bases outside the gene matches. From germline, CDR1 is SGHAT and CDR2 FQNNGV. The CDR3 runs 16 residues. CDR3 region: CASSSHPGSGKYEQYF. In DNA form, the CDR3 reads TGTGCCAGCAGCTCGCACCCGGGAAGCGGGAAGTACGAGCAGTACTTC.

The chain combines TRBV7-2 with TRBJ2-5; D is unclear. CDR1 and CDR2 (germline): SGHTA, FQGNSA. V lost 5 bases and J 5 bases, leaving 12 bases between the germline ends. There are 13 residues in the CDR3. CDR3 amino acids: CASSPPGRETQYF. In DNA, the CDR3 is TGTGCCAGCAGCCCACCCGGTCGGGAGACCCAGTACTTC. The whole variable domain, filled in from reference TRBV7-2 and TRBJ2-5, reads GAGVSQSPSNKVTEKGKDVELRCDPISGHTALYWYRQSLGQGLEFLIYFQGNSAPDKSGLPSDRFSAERTGGSVSTLTIQRTQQEDSAVYLCASSPPGRETQYFGPGTRLLVL.

This chain links TRBV20-1 with TRBJ2-1; D ambiguous. In germline, CDR1 is DFQATT, CDR2 SNEGSKA (reference sequence). Trimming shortened V by 6 bases and J by 5 bases, and 17 bases separated the two germline ends. CDR3 length: 14 residues. CDR3 sequence (DNA): TGCAGTGCCCCCCTGGTCCCTCATAACAATGAGCAGTTCTTC. Translation gives CSAPLVPHNNEQFF.

The rearrangement joins TRBV20-1 to TRBJ1-2; the D is unclear. The V end lost 6 bases, the J end lost 0 bases, and 14 bases lay between the germline ends. Germline CDR1 is DFQATT and CDR2 is SNEGSKA (reference sequence). This CDR3 region has 14 residues. CDR3 bases: TGCAGTGCAGTCGGCAGCCCGACTAACTATGGCTACACCTTC. Translation gives CSAVGSPTNYGYTF.

V gene TRBV29-1 combines with J gene TRBJ2-3, with D unresolved. This CDR3 spans 11 amino acids. V lost 4 bases, J lost 2 bases, and 4 bases lay in between. CDR1 and CDR2 from the germline V gene are SQVTM and ANQGSEA. The CDR3 is CSVGPTDTQYF. The CDR3 coding sequence is TGCAGCGTTGGCCCCACAGATACGCAGTATTTT.

The chain has TRBV6-2 or TRBV6-3 and TRBJ1-2; the D gene is possibly TRBD1 (5 bases). The CDR3 contains 14 residues. Germline-derived CDR1 and CDR2 are MNHEY and SVGEGT. The V end was cut by 6 bases, the J end by 6 bases, with 17 bases between. CDR3 loop: CASRQTVRRDGYTF. CDR3 nucleotide sequence: TGTGCCAGCAGACAGACAGTCCGTAGGGATGGCTACACCTTC.

This clonotype appeared a few times. The CDR3 here is CASSQDGTSGKSQYF. The CDR3 DNA reads TGTGCCAGCAGCCAAGACGGGACTAGCGGGAAGTCACAGTACTTC. This chain connects TRBV4-2 to TRBJ2-7; the match to TRBD2 covers 13 bases. V trimming: 0 bases; J trimming: 10 bases; junction bases outside the gene matches: 6. Germline V lookup: CDR1 LGHNA, CDR2 YNFKEQ. CDR3 length: 15 residues.

This clonotype was detected only a few times. J is TRBJ2-7 and V is TRBV29-1; 10 bases fit TRBD1. The length of the CDR3 is 15 residues. From germline, CDR1 is SQVTM and CDR2 ANQGSEA. V lost 4 bases and J lost 5; bases outside the gene matches: 11. Here the CDR3 reads CSVAPTGGLSNEQYF. In DNA form, the CDR3 reads TGCAGCGTTGCCCCGACAGGGGGCTTATCAAACGAGCAGTACTTC.

This clonotype has just a few counts. V and J are TRBV20-1 and TRBJ2-1; TRBD2 aligns across 11 bases. Germline V gives CDR1 DFQATT, CDR2 SNEGSKA (reference sequence). Losses at the gene ends were 4 bases for V and 0 bases for J; bases not matched to a gene: 2. The length of the CDR3 is 15 residues. The CDR3 DNA is TGCAGTGCTACTAGCGGGAGGCCCTCCTACAATGAGCAGTTCTTC. Translated: CSATSGRPSYNEQFF.

This chain joins TRBV29-1 and TRBJ2-3; TRBD1 matches 7 bases. The CDR3 is made up of 14 amino acids. Germline CDR1 is SQVTM and CDR2 is ANQGSEA. Losses at the gene ends were 6 bases for V and 3 bases for J; bases not matched to a gene: 9. CDR3 amino acids: CSVSTGSGTDTQYF. The CDR3 DNA reads TGCAGCGTCTCGACAGGGTCAGGAACAGATACGCAGTATTTT.

This clonotype was detected only a few times. The chain is built from TRBV7-9 and TRBJ2-7; no clear D gene. The germline CDR1 and CDR2 sequences are SEHNR and FQNEAQ (reference sequence). Deletions cut 2 bases from V and 2 bases from J, with 4 bases between. This CDR3 has 12 amino acids. The CDR3 DNA reads TGTGCCAGCAGCTTAATTCCCTACGAGCAGTACTTC. Protein: CASSLIPYEQYF.

The rearrangement joins TRBV6-2 or TRBV6-3 to TRBJ2-1; TRBD1 matches at 7 bases. Germline V gene data show CDR1 as MNHEY and CDR2 as SVGEGT. The junction had 9 bases not matched to a gene; V was cut back by 7 bases and J by 3 bases. The CDR3 covers 15 residues. The CDR3 protein is CASIPGTANYNEQFF. CDR3 sequence (DNA): TGTGCCAGCATTCCCGGGACAGCTAACTACAATGAGCAGTTCTTC.

As to this clonotype: A junction boundary mismatches the germline segment, possibly from a read error. V is TRBV5-1 and J is TRBJ2-1; TRBD2 matches at 10 bases. The CDR3 is made up of 15 amino acids. CDR1 is SGHRS and CDR2 is YFSETQ in the germline V gene. The CDR3 coding sequence is TGCGCCAGCAGAAGTGGACTAGCGGATAACAATGGGCAGTTCTTC. As protein: CASRSGLADNNGQFF.

This clonotype was observed once. This chain links TRBV5-4 with TRBJ2-2, with TRBD1 matching over 9 bases. In germline, CDR1 is SGHNT, CDR2 YYREEE (reference sequence). Trimming removed 6 bases from V and 0 bases from J; junction bases left unmatched: 6. This CDR3 is 16 amino acids long. CDR3 protein: CASTEGTGPNTGELFF. CDR3 nucleotides: TGTGCCAGCACCGAAGGGACAGGGCCGAACACCGGGGAGCTGTTTTTT.

The chain has TRBV19 and TRBJ2-6, with 7 bases that match TRBD1. V dropped 10 bases and J dropped 2; count of bases not matched to a gene: 14. The CDR3 contains 17 residues. Germline V lookup: CDR1 LNHDA, CDR2 SQIVND (reference sequence). Here the CDR3 DNA reads TGTGCCACCTCTTGGGACAGTCCATTCCCTGGGGCCAACGTCCTGACTTTC. It encodes CATSWDSPFPGANVLTF.

The genes are TRBV10-2 and TRBJ2-7; D is unresolved. The germline V gene has CDR1 WSHSY and CDR2 SAAADI. V was cut by 0 bases and J by 4 bases, with 10 bases left in between. The CDR3 runs 14 residues. The CDR3 coding sequence is TGCGCCAGCAGTGAGTCGTGGGCGACGTACGAGCAGTACTTC. It encodes CASSESWATYEQYF.

In its sample, this clonotype was seen a few times. The chain links TRBV29-1 to TRBJ2-7; tentative D call: TRBD2 (6 bases). The CDR3 consists of 16 residues. Germline CDR1 is SQVTM and CDR2 is ANQGSEA. V was trimmed by 4 bases and J by 4 bases, leaving 23 bases between them. CDR3 DNA: TGCAGCGTTGTCGGAGGGCTGGTAGACCGTCCTTACGAGCAGTACTTC. It encodes CSVVGGLVDRPYEQYF.

In the case of this clonotype: The junction and the germline gene differ at one end; a read error may be behind it. The chain is built from TRBV29-1 and TRBJ2-7; D not resolved. The CDR3 has 11 residues. Germline CDR1 SQVTM, CDR2 ANQGSEA. CDR3: CSAEDVYEQYF. The CDR3 DNA follows: TGCAGCGCTGAAGATGTCTACGAGCAGTACTTC.

The V call is TRBV3-1, the J call TRBJ2-4, with 11 positions matching TRBD2. The CDR3 is made up of 16 amino acids. The V and J ends lost 0 bases and 7 bases, in that order; junction bases with no gene match: 5. The V gene's germline CDR1 is LGHDT and CDR2 YNNKEL (reference sequence). The CDR3 DNA sequence: TGTGCCAGCAGCCAAGATATACTAGCGGGAGTTAACATTCAGTACTTC. It yields the protein CASSQDILAGVNIQYF.